This TCR delta chain comes out of a study of γδ T cells in repeated Plasmodium falciparum infection. Study-wide context: Malian samples came from no-transmission periods or across acute febrile malaria episodes.

Vgamma9/Vdelta2+ and Vdelta2-negative gammadelta T cells were flow-sorted from PBMC for bulk sequencing. Points from the study as a whole: Many TCRgamma sequences overlapped between individuals in stable Vgamma9/Vdelta2+ repertoires.

Germline V gives CDR1 TSWWSYY, CDR2 QGS. Germline trimming cut 4 bases from V and 4 bases from J; bases unmatched to any gene: 15. The CDR3 is 17 residues long. This clone was seen at least ten times. Antigen specificity is unknown. TCRdb reanalyzed the multiplex PCR reads using CATT. The sample includes approximately 93,000 delta-chain clones, roughly 0.9% of them seen just once. This chain links TRDV1 with TRDJ1, with 7 nucleotides matching TRDD3. Specimen: gamma-delta T cells from blood. The receptor comes from a pool of human donors (malaria-infected and uninfected, not separated). This CDR3 is CALGALFSFGGHDKLIF. The CDR3 DNA is TGTGCTCTTGGGGCCCTCTTCTCTTTTGGGGGACACGATAAACTCATCTTT.